The T cell receptor (beta chain) under discussion was sequenced for a study of shared clonotypes between healthy human individuals. Every subset's genomic DNA went evenly onto several immunoSEQ plates. The authors loaded about 0.2 ug DNA, around 32,000 T cell genomes, into sorted-subset replicate PCRs. Libraries were prepared by immunoSEQ multiplex PCR; TCRdb keeps only in-frame clonotypes and omits some of them. The sample has 2.3 million or so clones, 90% to 95% seen once. HIV-negative, healthy adults without recent acute infections or vaccinations were the donors. Subsets obtained from CD4+ cells comprised CD45RA+ naive and CD45RA-negative memory cells. V shed 5 bases and J 0 bases; nucleotides not matched to a gene: 12. CDR1 and CDR2 (germline): MNHEY, SMNVEV (reference sequence). This CDR3 comprises 18 residues.

The specimen sequenced was naive CD4+ T cells from PBMCs. The sample's subset: CD45RA+ positively selected. The chain carries TRBV27 and TRBJ2-2; TRBD1 agrees at 7 bases. This clonotype originated in a young man in good health. Some clones in this sample may be carry-over from other donors' samples. The CDR3 DNA reads as TGTGCCAGCAGTCGAAAGAAACTACAGGGGCCGAACACCGGGGAGCTGTTTTTT. This encodes CASSRKKLQGPNTGELFF.